This entry describes one T cell receptor (beta chain). The source of the sample is a study of naive and memory T cell subsets. The beta constant-region primer was an equimolar mix of two oligonucleotides covering TRBC1 and TRBC2. The ligated cDNA underwent four PCR rounds using SP2 and nested alpha and beta constant-region primers. TCRdb analysed the UMI-ligation and nested PCR reads with MiXCR anew, one entry per CDR3 protein. Found here are around 110,000 distinct CDR3 sequences, approximately 37% of them singletons; the top ten hold 0.8% to 1%. The sequence derives from a human donor in good health. The sequencing input was central memory CD4+ T cells from blood.

As DNA, the CDR3 is TGTGCCAGCAGTTTGACTAGCGGGAATTTTCATGAGCAGTTCTTC. The encoded protein is CASSLTSGNFHEQFF. The rearrangement uses TRBV28 and TRBJ2-1, with 11 bases aligning to TRBD2. V dropped 3 bases and J dropped 8; count of bases not matched to a gene: 6. The V gene's germline CDR1 is MDHEN and CDR2 SYDVKM. The length of the CDR3 is 15 residues.